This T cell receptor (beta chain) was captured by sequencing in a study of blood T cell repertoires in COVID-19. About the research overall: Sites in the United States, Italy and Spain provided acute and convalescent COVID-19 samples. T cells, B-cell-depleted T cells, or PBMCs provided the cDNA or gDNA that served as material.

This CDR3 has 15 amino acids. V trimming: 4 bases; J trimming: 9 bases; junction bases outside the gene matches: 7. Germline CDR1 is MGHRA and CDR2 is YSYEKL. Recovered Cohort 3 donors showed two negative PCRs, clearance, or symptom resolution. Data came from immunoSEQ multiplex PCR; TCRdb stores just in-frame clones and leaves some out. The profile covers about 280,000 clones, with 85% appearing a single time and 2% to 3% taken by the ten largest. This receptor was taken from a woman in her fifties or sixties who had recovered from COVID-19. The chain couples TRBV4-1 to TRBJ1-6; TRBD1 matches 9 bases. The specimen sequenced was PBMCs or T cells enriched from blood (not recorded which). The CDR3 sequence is CASSLRQGGTSPLHF. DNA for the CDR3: TGCGCCAGCAGCCTGCGACAGGGGGGTACTTCACCCCTCCACTTT.